The 18 T cell receptor beta chains below were found in one sample sequenced in a study of blood T cell repertoires in COVID-19 (dated by TCRdb to the early 2020s). The protocol used for the library was the immunoSEQ multiplex PCR assay. Held by TCRdb, this immuneACCESS table contains in-frame sequences only and omits some clones. Under half of the omission traces to an unresolved V gene where checked; the cause of the rest is unknown. Within this sample are roughly 450,000 clones, with about 90% of them counted one time only. The biggest ten clones account for around 0.6% of the sample. The sequenced sample consisted of PBMCs or T cells enriched from blood (not recorded which). These receptors were obtained from a man between 18 and 29 years old who had recovered from COVID-19.

The chain is built from TRBV10-2 and TRBJ1-3; D is undetermined. Trimming shortened V by 5 bases and J by 1 base, and 9 bases separated the two germline ends. The germline gives CDR1 WSHSY, CDR2 SAAADI. The CDR3 totals 14 residues. CDR3 region: CASSTVGSGNTIYF. The CDR3 DNA is TGCGCCAGCAGTACAGTAGGTTCTGGAAACACCATATATTTT.

The rearrangement links TRBV6-4 to TRBJ1-6; weak D call: TRBD1 (6 bases). V shed 4 bases and J shed 9 bases, with 13 bases lying between them. CDR1 MRHNA and CDR2 SNTAGT come from the germline V gene. The CDR3 contains 14 residues. The CDR3: CASSGGLSGSPLHF. The DNA of the CDR3 is TGTGCCAGCAGTGGGGGGCTCTCGGGTTCACCCCTCCACTTT.

CDR3 nucleotide sequence: TGTGCCAGCAGCCAAGATTATACTCGGCGGGATAGGAACACTGAAGCTTTCTTT. Amino acids: CASSQDYTRRDRNTEAFF. The chain uses TRBV14 and TRBJ1-1; unclear D gene. V was pared by 0 bases and J by 1 base, with 18 bases between. Per germline, CDR1 SGHDN and CDR2 FVKESK. The CDR3 has 18 residues.

V and J are TRBV13 and TRBJ2-5; D is uncertain. CDR1 and CDR2 (germline): PRHDT, FYEKMQ (reference sequence). This CDR3 has 12 amino acids. Trimming shortened V by 4 bases and J by 3 bases, and 6 bases separated the two germline ends. The CDR3 loop is CASSSYKETQYF. For the CDR3, the DNA is TGTGCCAGCAGCTCCTATAAAGAGACCCAGTACTTC.

V is TRBV18 and J is TRBJ1-1; 9 positions match TRBD1. Germline V gives CDR1 KGHSH, CDR2 LQKENI. The CDR3 extends over 15 amino acids. The V gene end was trimmed by 5 bases and the J gene end by 4 bases; junction bases not matched to a gene: 8. CDR3: CASSFWDRERTEAFF. For the CDR3, the DNA is TGTGCCAGCTCATTCTGGGACAGGGAGCGCACTGAAGCTTTCTTT.

The genes are TRBV4-2 and TRBJ2-1; 12 nucleotides line up with TRBD2. CDR3 length: 15 amino acids. J gave up 7 bases and V 1 base, and 2 bases lay outside the gene matches. CDR1 and CDR2 from the germline V gene are LGHNA and YNFKEQ. The CDR3 DNA sequence: TGTGCCAGCAGCCAAGCTAGCGGGAGGGGAAATGAGCAGTTCTTC. It specifies CASSQASGRGNEQFF.

There are a few counts of this clone. This chain uses TRBV5-4 with TRBJ2-2; 11 bases are a match to TRBD2. In germline, CDR1 is SGHNT, CDR2 YYREEE (reference sequence). Trimming cost V 4 bases and J 5 bases; bases outside gene matches: 4. The CDR3 loop spans 15 amino acids. The CDR3 DNA is TGTGCCAGCAGCATCGGACTAGCGGGTACCGGGGAGCTGTTTTTT. Protein: CASSIGLAGTGELFF.

V is TRBV30 and J is TRBJ1-1; 7 bases agree with TRBD1. With V trimmed by 3 bases and J by 0 bases, 7 bases remained unmatched. The germline CDR1 and CDR2 sequences are GTSNPN and SVGIG (reference sequence). The CDR3 length is 15 residues. CDR3 nucleotides: TGTGCCTGGAGGAGAATTGGGACAGTGAACACTGAAGCTTTCTTT. Amino acids: CAWRRIGTVNTEAFF.

The chain combines TRBV28 with TRBJ1-4; unclear D gene. The CDR3 has 14 residues. Germline CDR1 MDHEN, CDR2 SYDVKM. Trimming shortened V by 6 bases and J by 7 bases, and 15 bases separated the two germline ends. CDR3 protein: CASSQEQRGEKLFF. In DNA, the CDR3 is TGTGCCAGCAGCCAGGAACAACGGGGTGAAAAACTGTTTTTT.

The chain recombines TRBV7-3 with TRBJ2-1, with a tentative D call TRBD2 (5 bases). V was trimmed by 5 bases and J by 3 bases, leaving 11 bases between them. The CDR3 is made up of 14 amino acids. Germline lookup yields CDR1 SGHTA and CDR2 FQGTGA. As DNA, the CDR3 is TGTGCCAGCAGCGCCGACGGGGACTACAATGAGCAGTTCTTC. Its protein product is CASSADGDYNEQFF.

The gene calls are TRBV4-1 and TRBJ1-2; D possibly corresponds to TRBD1 (5 bases). Trimming pared 3 bases from V and 8 bases from J, leaving 16 bases between. Germline assignment: CDR1 MGHRA and CDR2 YSYEKL. This CDR3 is built from 14 residues. The CDR3 reads CASSHGRGYEGYTF. CDR3 DNA sequence: TGCGCCAGCAGCCATGGTAGGGGTTATGAGGGCTACACCTTC.

The rearrangement uses TRBV25-1 and TRBJ1-6; D remains ambiguous. This CDR3 is 14 amino acids long. V was trimmed by 6 bases and J by 4 bases, leaving 10 bases between them. Germline-derived CDR1 and CDR2 are MGHDK and SYGVNS. The chain's CDR3 is CASSLTGYNSPLHF. The CDR3 DNA reads TGTGCCAGCAGCCTGACGGGTTATAATTCACCCCTCCACTTT.

The chain joins TRBV7-9 to TRBJ1-1, with D perhaps TRBD1 (5 bases). The V gene's germline CDR1 is SEHNR and CDR2 FQNEAQ (reference sequence). This CDR3 comprises 13 residues. Trimming removed 11 bases at V and 2 bases at J, with 15 bases between. Written as DNA, the CDR3 is TGTGCCCTTGGTGGCAGGGCTAACACTGAAGCTTTCTTT. It translates to CALGGRANTEAFF.

For this clone: The same CDR3 arises from other DNA sequences in this sample as well. This rearrangement joins TRBV7-9 to TRBJ2-7; 7 nucleotides match TRBD1. The J segment lost 1 base and the V segment lost 6 bases, leaving 3 bases of the junction unmatched. This CDR3 region has 13 residues. In germline, CDR1 is SEHNR, CDR2 FQNEAQ (reference sequence). The CDR3 bases are TGTGCCAGCAGTAGACAGGGATCCTACGAGCAGTACTTC. Its protein is CASSRQGSYEQYF. The complete variable domain, with remaining parts taken from reference TRBV7-9 and TRBJ2-7, reads DTGVSQNPRHKITKRGQNVTFRCDPISEHNRLYWYRQTLGQGPEFLTYFQNEAQLEKSRLLSDRFSAERPKGSFSTLEIQRTEQGDSAMYLCASSRQGSYEQYFGPGTRLTVT.

The CDR3 region has the DNA TGTGCCAGTACTCTAGGACTGCGATTAAATTTCTATGGCTACACCTTC. Residues: CASTLGLRLNFYGYTF. The chain has TRBV19 and TRBJ1-2, with D unresolved. CDR1 is LNHDA, CDR2 SQIVND, per germline (reference sequence). The V and J ends lost 7 bases and 4 bases respectively, with 22 bases between them. The CDR3 runs to 16 residues.

The chain carries TRBV7-9 and TRBJ2-1; TRBD2 aligns across 8 bases. V lost 5 bases, J lost 4 bases, and 7 bases stayed unmatched. The germline V gene encodes CDR1 SEHNR and CDR2 FQNEAQ (reference sequence). This CDR3 is built from 15 residues. DNA of the CDR3: TGTGCCAGCAGCCAGAGCGGGGGTCGGTACAATGAGCAGTTCTTC. Its translation: CASSQSGGRYNEQFF.

This clone has only a few counts. The rearrangement uses TRBV19 and TRBJ1-2; TRBD1 aligns across 12 bases. V shed 7 bases, J shed 1 base, and the junction held 10 bases outside the gene matches. Germline CDR1 and CDR2: LNHDA and SQIVND (reference sequence). The length of the CDR3 is 17 residues. The CDR3 spells CASTTPGQGAVNYGYTF. The CDR3 DNA follows: TGTGCCAGTACGACTCCGGGACAGGGGGCTGTTAACTATGGCTACACCTTC. Looking up the rest from reference TRBV19 and TRBJ1-2 gives the full variable domain: DGGITQSPKYLFRKEGQNVTLSCEQNLNHDAMYWYRQDPGQGLRLIYYSQIVNDFQKGDIAEGYSVSREKKESFPLTVTSAQKNPTAFYLCASTTPGQGAVNYGYTFGSGTRLTVV.

The CDR3 region is CASRLEAPTYEQYF. Written as DNA, the CDR3 is TGTGCCAGCAGGCTAGAGGCTCCGACCTACGAGCAGTACTTC. The V call is TRBV28, the J call TRBJ2-7, with D unresolved. Germline V gives CDR1 MDHEN, CDR2 SYDVKM. The CDR3 contains 14 residues. Trimming pared 6 bases from V and 2 bases from J, leaving 14 bases between.